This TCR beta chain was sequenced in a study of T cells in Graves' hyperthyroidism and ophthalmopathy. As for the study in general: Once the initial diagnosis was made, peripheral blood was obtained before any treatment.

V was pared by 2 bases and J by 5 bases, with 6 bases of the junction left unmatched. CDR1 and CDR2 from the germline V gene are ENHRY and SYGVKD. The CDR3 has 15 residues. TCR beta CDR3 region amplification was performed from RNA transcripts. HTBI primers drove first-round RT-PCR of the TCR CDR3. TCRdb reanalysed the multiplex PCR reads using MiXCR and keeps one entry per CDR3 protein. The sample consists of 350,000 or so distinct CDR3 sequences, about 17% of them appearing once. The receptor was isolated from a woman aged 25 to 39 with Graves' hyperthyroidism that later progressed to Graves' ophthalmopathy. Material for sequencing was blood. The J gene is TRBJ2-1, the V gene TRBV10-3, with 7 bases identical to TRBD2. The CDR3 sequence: CAISEELASNNEQFF. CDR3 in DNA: TGTGCCATCAGTGAGGAACTAGCGTCGAACAATGAGCAGTTCTTC.